This TCR beta chain comes out of a study of blood T cell repertoires in COVID-19. Overall study: COVID-19 samples from acute and convalescent phases originated in the United States, Italy and Spain. Sources were T cells, B-cell-depleted T cells, or PBMCs; the material itself was cDNA or gDNA.

Authors' data handling: Amplifying reference gene primers gave estimates of nucleated cell counts. Using immunoSEQ multiplex PCR, the repertoire was profiled, and TCRdb retains in-frame clones only, with some absent. That table supplies the V and J calls and clone size; D and trimming were determined from the DNA. This table has some 200,000 clones, 80% appearing once. The germline V gene has CDR1 MNHEY and CDR2 SMNVEV (reference sequence). The CDR3 is 16 amino acids. The junction had 9 bases not matched to a gene; V was cut back by 2 bases and J by 2 bases. The sample consisted of peripheral blood. The TCR originated in a human donor in a cohort sampled during active COVID-19. The chain combines TRBV27 with TRBJ2-7, with TRBD1 matching over 7 bases. CDR3 sequence reads: CASSLNPGTDPYEQYF. The CDR3 coding sequence is TGTGCCAGCAGTTTAAACCCCGGGACAGATCCCTACGAGCAGTACTTC.